The 32 T cell receptor beta chains in this list originate from one sample, sequenced in a study of cytotoxic CD8 clonotypes in ibrutinib-treated CLL. Using immunoSEQ multiplex PCR, the repertoire was profiled, and TCRdb retains in-frame clones only, with some absent. Of about 200,000 clones listed, about 72% were seen once; the top ten hold around 15%. The source was PBMCs, collected after 24 months of ibrutinib treatment. Every receptor here comes from a human donor with chronic lymphocytic leukemia.

This rearrangement joins TRBV4-3 to TRBJ2-7; D is unclear. Germline V lookup: CDR1 LGHNA, CDR2 YSLEER. V was trimmed by 0 bases and J by 3 bases, leaving 12 bases between them. This CDR3 region has 15 residues. DNA for the CDR3: TGCGCCAGCAGCCAAGAAGTCTCAGTCGACTACGAGCAGTACTTC. This codes for CASSQEVSVDYEQYF.

This clone occurred once. The V gene is TRBV27, the J gene TRBJ2-7; D possibly corresponds to TRBD2 (6 bases). V dropped 8 bases and J dropped 2 bases, with 13 bases sitting between them. In germline, CDR1 is MNHEY, CDR2 SMNVEV (reference sequence). This CDR3 spans 13 amino acids. The CDR3 reads CASGDGGTYEQYF. The CDR3 DNA is TGTGCCAGCGGGGACGGAGGGACCTACGAGCAGTACTTC.

This clone was picked up a small number of times. The chain joins TRBV30 to TRBJ2-3; D is possibly TRBD1 (6 bases). From germline, CDR1 is GTSNPN and CDR2 SVGIG (reference sequence). Trimming cost V 0 bases and J 3 bases, with 10 bases left between them. The CDR3 is made up of 14 amino acids. CDR3 loop: CAWSVLQGTDTQYF. CDR3 coding DNA: TGTGCCTGGAGTGTACTTCAGGGGACAGATACGCAGTATTTT. Full variable domain (missing parts from reference TRBV30 and TRBJ2-3): SQTIHQWPATLVQPVGSPLSLECTVEGTSNPNLYWYRQAAGRGLQLLFYSVGIGQISSEVPQNLSASRPQDRQFILSSKKLLLSDSGFYLCAWSVLQGTDTQYFGPGTRLTVL.

The chain uses TRBV27 and TRBJ2-1, with no clear D. The V end lost 6 bases, the J end lost 5 bases, and 8 bases lay between the germline ends. Germline assignment: CDR1 MNHEY and CDR2 SMNVEV (reference sequence). The CDR3 is 12 amino acids. The CDR3 reads CASRTLHNEQFF. CDR3 nucleotide sequence: TGTGCCAGCAGGACACTACACAATGAGCAGTTCTTC.

The genes are TRBV19 and TRBJ2-3, with 12 bases lining up with TRBD2. With V trimmed by 7 bases and J by 6 bases, 5 bases remained unmatched. Germline V lookup: CDR1 LNHDA, CDR2 SQIVND (reference sequence). The CDR3 is 14 residues long. The CDR3 nucleotides read TGTGCCAGTACTCAGACTAGCGGGAGTGATACGCAGTATTTT. Amino acid sequence: CASTQTSGSDTQYF.

This chain uses TRBV7-8 with TRBJ2-7; the match to TRBD2 covers 7 bases. CDR3 length: 14 amino acids. The germline CDR1 and CDR2 sequences are SGHVS and FQNEAQ. The V and J ends lost 2 bases and 1 base, in that order; junction bases with no gene match: 2. CDR3 DNA sequence: TGTGCCAGCAGCTTACTAGCGGTTTCCTACGAGCAGTACTTC. Amino acid sequence: CASSLLAVSYEQYF.

This clone was counted a few times. The sample has other DNA sequences that encode this CDR3 too. This CDR3 is CASSLADYYNEQFF. DNA for the CDR3: TGTGCCAGCAGCTTAGCGGACTACTACAATGAGCAGTTCTTC. The chain is built from TRBV7-6 and TRBJ2-1; a weak D match, TRBD2 (6 bases). The germline V and J ends were trimmed by 0 bases and 3 bases, with 6 bases remaining between them. Germline CDR1 SGHVS, CDR2 FNYEAQ. This CDR3 comprises 14 residues.

The rearrangement links TRBV7-2 to TRBJ2-6; D could derive from TRBD1 or TRBD2 (5 bases each). Trimming took 5 bases from V and 0 from J, leaving 20 bases between them. The CDR3 length is 19 residues. CDR1 is SGHTA, CDR2 FQGNSA, per germline. CDR3 residues: CASSPGPGSSTSGANVLTF. DNA of the CDR3: TGTGCCAGCAGCCCGGGGCCAGGGTCCTCGACCTCTGGGGCCAACGTCCTGACTTTC.

This sequence joins TRBV5-6 and TRBJ2-7, with D possibly matching TRBD2 (6 bases). Germline V CDR1 and CDR2: SGHDT, YYEEEE. V lost 4 bases and J lost 2, with 13 bases in between. This CDR3 comprises 14 residues. CDR3 sequence reads: CASSPGLHAYEQYF. CDR3 DNA sequence: TGTGCCAGCAGCCCGGGACTCCACGCCTACGAGCAGTACTTC.

This clone was counted only a few times. The chain has TRBV5-1 and TRBJ2-5; TRBD1 is a possible D gene (6 bases). CDR1 SGHRS and CDR2 YFSETQ come from the germline V gene. Trimming left V 4 bases short and J 0 bases short, with 10 bases between. The CDR3 runs 14 residues. The CDR3, as DNA: TGCGCCAGCAGCATACAGGGTCACCAAGAGACCCAGTACTTC. This gives the protein CASSIQGHQETQYF.

Note on this clone: A read error may account for a junction end that differs from germline. J is TRBJ2-2 and V is TRBV7-9, with TRBD2 as a possible D gene (5 bases). The germline gives CDR1 SEHNR, CDR2 FQNEAQ (reference sequence). CDR3 length: 12 residues. The CDR3 sequence is CASSLAAGELFF. CDR3 DNA sequence: TGTGCCAGCAGCCTAGCAGCCGGGGAGCTGTTTTTT.

The chain employs TRBV27 and TRBJ1-3; D uncertain. This CDR3 is 13 amino acids long. Trimming shortened V by 6 bases and J by 2 bases, and 8 bases separated the two germline ends. Germline CDR1 MNHEY, CDR2 SMNVEV (reference sequence). The CDR3 loop reads CASSLGPGNTIYF. The CDR3 DNA reads as TGTGCCAGCAGCCTCGGACCTGGAAACACCATATATTTT.

This clone occurred once. V and J are TRBV27 and TRBJ1-1, with TRBD1 as a possible D gene (6 bases). CDR3 length: 16 residues. CDR1 and CDR2 (germline): MNHEY, SMNVEV (reference sequence). Trimming removed 5 bases from V and 1 base from J, with 17 bases in between. As DNA, the CDR3 is TGTGCCAGCAGTCCTACAGGGACGGTGGAGAACACTGAAGCTTTCTTT. It encodes CASSPTGTVENTEAFF.

The gene calls are TRBV30 and TRBJ2-7, with 7 bases matching TRBD2. With 4 bases clipped from V and 6 bases from J, the junction kept 21 bases outside the gene matches. The CDR3 sequence is 17 residues long. From germline, CDR1 is GTSNPN and CDR2 SVGIG (reference sequence). The DNA of the CDR3 is TGTGCCTGGATAAGGTTCGAGGCGGGAGAATATTACCGCGAGCAGTACTTC. It encodes CAWIRFEAGEYYREQYF.

The chain employs TRBV7-2 and TRBJ2-3; 10 bases agree with TRBD2. The trim removed 5 bases at V and 4 bases at J, leaving 18 bases unmatched. Germline V gene sequence: CDR1 SGHTA, CDR2 FQGNSA. This CDR3 region has 19 residues. The CDR3 sequence is CASSPRGVRASGRADTQYF. The CDR3, as DNA: TGTGCCAGCAGCCCTAGGGGGGTACGGGCTAGCGGGAGAGCAGATACGCAGTATTTT.

The rearrangement links TRBV5-4 to TRBJ2-6, with a weak D call TRBD1 (6 bases). The germline V gene has CDR1 SGHNT and CDR2 YYREEE (reference sequence). Trimming shortened V by 5 bases and J by 0 bases, and 15 bases separated the two germline ends. This CDR3 spans 17 amino acids. The CDR3 sequence is CASSLPRGSSGANVLTF. The CDR3 DNA reads TGTGCCAGCAGTTTACCCAGGGGTTCCTCTGGGGCCAACGTCCTGACTTTC. Looking up the rest from reference TRBV5-4 and TRBJ2-6 gives the full variable domain: ETGVTQSPTHLIKTRGQQVTLRCSSQSGHNTVSWYQQALGQGPQFIFQYYREEENGRGNFPPRFSGLQFPNYSSELNVNALELDDSALYLCASSLPRGSSGANVLTFGAGSRLTVL.

The gene calls are TRBV27 and TRBJ2-3, with 8 bases that match TRBD2. This CDR3 has 17 residues. Germline CDR1 reads MNHEY; CDR2 reads SMNVEV (reference sequence). Trimming at V came to 9 bases and at J to 4 bases, leaving 18 bases not matched to a gene. The CDR3 DNA reads as TGTGCCAGTCACAAAGTGTACAGCGGGAGACGGCCAGATACGCAGTATTTT. This codes for CASHKVYSGRRPDTQYF.

This clone turned up a few times. The CDR3 region has the DNA TGTGCCAGCTCTCCCGCGCAGTTGGAGCTGTTTTTT. Its translation: CASSPAQLELFF. The chain has TRBV18 and TRBJ2-2; the D is unclear. Trimming removed 6 bases from V and 10 bases from J, with 12 bases in between. Germline assignment: CDR1 KGHSH and CDR2 LQKENI. The CDR3 sequence is 12 residues long.

A note on this clone: A read error may account for a junction end that differs from germline. This rearrangement joins TRBV7-7 to TRBJ2-1; 14 positions match TRBD2. This CDR3 spans 16 amino acids. Germline CDR1 and CDR2: SSHAT and FNYEAQ (reference sequence). This chain's CDR3 is CASSSRLAGGYNEQFF. As DNA, the CDR3 is TGTGCTAGCAGCTCGAGACTAGCGGGAGGGTACAATGAGCAGTTCTTC. The whole variable domain, remainder taken from reference TRBV7-7 and TRBJ2-1, is GAGVSQSPRYKVTKRGQDVTLRCDPISSHATLYWYQQALGQGPEFLTYFNYEAQPDKSGLPSDRFSAERPEGSISTLTIQRTEQRDSAMYRCASSSRLAGGYNEQFFGPGTRLTVL.

Details on this clone: The junction and the germline gene differ at one end; a read error may be behind it. V usage is TRBV7-7 and J usage is TRBJ2-7; 8 bases map to TRBD1. Germline-derived CDR1 and CDR2 are SSHAT and FNYEAQ (reference sequence). This CDR3 comprises 14 residues. CDR3 protein: CASSLRTGTYEQYF. The CDR3 DNA follows: TGTGCTAGCAGCCTCCGGACAGGGACCTACGAGCAGTACTTC.

The chain couples TRBV5-6 to TRBJ2-5, with D possibly being TRBD1 (6 bases). CDR3 size: 15 residues. The germline V and J ends were trimmed by 0 bases and 1 base, with 10 bases remaining between them. Germline assignment: CDR1 SGHDT and CDR2 YYEEEE. The CDR3, as DNA: TGTGCCAGCAGCTTGGCTTACAGGGTCCAAGAGACCCAGTACTTC. Amino acid sequence: CASSLAYRVQETQYF.

The chain employs TRBV6-6 and TRBJ2-5; TRBD1 is a possible D gene (5 bases). Looked up from germline, CDR1 is MNHNY and CDR2 is SVGAGI (reference sequence). V was trimmed by 5 bases and J by 5 bases, leaving 18 bases between them. The length of the CDR3 is 15 residues. CDR3 bases: TGTGCCAGCAGTATACAGGCCTCGGGTAGGGAGACCCAGTACTTC. Its translation is CASSIQASGRETQYF.

This rearrangement joins TRBV11-2 to TRBJ2-7; possibly TRBD1 for D (5 bases). V was cut by 5 bases and J by 0 bases, with 20 bases left in between. CDR1 is SGHAT, CDR2 FQNNGV, per germline. The CDR3 is made up of 17 amino acids. The CDR3: CASSETSPGQSSYEQYF. The DNA for the CDR3 is TGTGCCAGCAGCGAGACTTCCCCAGGGCAGAGCTCCTACGAGCAGTACTTC.

V and J are TRBV7-8 and TRBJ2-7; no clear D. Germline V gives CDR1 SGHVS, CDR2 FQNEAQ. V was shortened by 3 bases and J by 7 bases, with 7 bases between the two germline ends. The CDR3 totals 11 residues. The CDR3 region has the DNA TGTGCCAGCAGCTTTAATGAAGAGCAGTACTTC. It encodes CASSFNEEQYF.

The genes are TRBV10-3 and TRBJ2-3; TRBD1 is a possible D gene (7 bases). The V and J ends lost 4 bases and 6 bases respectively, with 17 bases between them. This CDR3 has 15 amino acids. The germline V gene has CDR1 ENHRY and CDR2 SYGVKD. CDR3 amino acids: CAISARGVGIDTQYF. As DNA, the CDR3 is TGTGCCATCAGTGCCAGGGGGGTGGGGATCGATACGCAGTATTTT.

The chain employs TRBV11-2 and TRBJ2-5, with D tentatively TRBD2 (5 bases). The germline V gene has CDR1 SGHAT and CDR2 FQNNGV. The CDR3 sequence is 15 residues long. Trimming removed 4 bases at V and 0 bases at J, with 12 bases between. This CDR3 reads CASSSEGAYQETQYF. The CDR3, as DNA: TGTGCCAGCAGCTCCGAGGGAGCCTACCAAGAGACCCAGTACTTC.

V gene TRBV28 combines with J gene TRBJ2-7; 8 bases are shared with TRBD2. This CDR3 is 19 amino acids long. Looked up from germline, CDR1 is MDHEN and CDR2 is SYDVKM. V shed 6 bases and J 3 bases; nucleotides not matched to a gene: 22. The CDR3 nucleotides read TGTGCCAGCAGCCCAGCCCTCGGGGGGGTTCGGGGTGGTGGCTACGAGCAGTACTTC. Its protein is CASSPALGGVRGGGYEQYF.

This clone appeared once. CDR3 protein: CASSRRSASGSHEQYF. The CDR3 DNA reads as TGTGCCAGCAGCCGACGTAGTGCTAGCGGGAGCCACGAGCAGTACTTC. The chain combines TRBV7-8 with TRBJ2-7; 10 nucleotides agree with TRBD2. Germline V gene sequence: CDR1 SGHVS, CDR2 FQNEAQ. CDR3 length equals 16 residues. Trimming took 5 bases from V and 5 from J; bases not matched to a gene: 12. The full variable domain, completed using reference TRBV7-8 and TRBJ2-7, is GAGVSQSPRYKVAKRGQDVALRCDPISGHVSLFWYQQALGQGPEFLTYFQNEAQLDKSGLPSDRFFAERPEGSVSTLKIQRTQQEDSAVYLCASSRRSASGSHEQYFGPGTRLTVT.

The chain combines TRBV30 with TRBJ2-1; tentative D call: TRBD2 (6 bases). Trimming shortened V by 1 base and J by 0 bases, and 16 bases separated the two germline ends. This CDR3 region has 17 residues. Germline CDR1 reads GTSNPN; CDR2 reads SVGIG (reference sequence). The CDR3 loop reads CAWSAFGPEGSYNEQFF. CDR3 nucleotides: TGTGCCTGGAGTGCCTTCGGCCCGGAGGGCTCCTACAATGAGCAGTTCTTC.

This sequence joins TRBV7-2 and TRBJ2-7, with unresolved D. Per germline, CDR1 SGHTA and CDR2 FQGNSA. Trimming removed 9 bases at V and 4 bases at J, with 19 bases between. The CDR3 spans 14 residues. This CDR3 reads CASMSDPASYEQYF. CDR3 nucleotides: TGTGCCAGTATGTCGGACCCTGCCTCATACGAGCAGTACTTC.

The V and J genes are TRBV15 and TRBJ2-1; 11 nucleotides align to TRBD2. This CDR3 region has 16 residues. Germline assignment: CDR1 LNHNV and CDR2 YYDKDF (reference sequence). Trimming cost V 0 bases and J 9 bases; bases outside gene matches: 7. CDR3 nucleotides: TGTGCCACCAGCAGAGAACTAGCGGGGGTGGGTGGTGAGCAGTTCTTC. Its protein product is CATSRELAGVGGEQFF.

The chain combines TRBV5-4 with TRBJ2-2; 9 nucleotides agree with TRBD2. The CDR3 is 14 amino acids. Germline V gives CDR1 SGHNT, CDR2 YYREEE (reference sequence). J lost 6 bases, V lost 0 bases, and 0 bases had no gene match. The CDR3 region is CASSLGLAAGELFF. CDR3 DNA sequence: TGTGCCAGCAGCTTGGGACTAGCGGCCGGGGAGCTGTTTTTT.